The rows below give T cell receptor beta chains drawn from one sample of a study of human T cells and chemical hapten exposure. Each CDR3 protein is one row after TCRdb ran MiXCR on the RACE reads. The sample lists tens of thousands of distinct CDR3 sequences, under 12% seen once, with about 2.4% in the top ten. The specimen comprised whole blood, sampled in connection with sensitization to the hapten diphenylcyclopropenone (DPC). The receptors derive from a man aged 40-50 years with alopecia areata. Some clones in this sample may be carry-over from other donors' samples. Each CDR3 is given without its conserved first and last residue.

V,J,length,CDR3
TRBV5-1,TRBJ1-2,14,ASSYGPQTNNYGYT
TRBV30,TRBJ1-2,10,AWSRTGDSNT
TRBV29-1,TRBJ1-2,11,SVEGSANYGYT
TRBV12-3/TRBV12-4,TRBJ2-1,14,ASSSVGPSSYNEQF
TRBV11-2,TRBJ2-1,12,ASSFRREYNEQF
TRBV11-1,TRBJ2-2,11,ASSYRTYGELF
TRBV20-1,TRBJ2-5,12,SARAPAGLETQY
TRBV6-6,TRBJ1-6,17,ASVPPGTGQRSGISPLH
TRBV29-1,TRBJ2-7,11,SAGQLGLGEQY
TRBV11-2,TRBJ2-3,12,ASSLALAADTQY
TRBV27,TRBJ1-6,14,ASSPQGSSYNSPLH
TRBV6-2/TRBV6-3,TRBJ1-4,12,ASSPGTGGEKLF
TRBV21-1,TRBJ1-5,20,ASSKVRRDRDEDIHCNQPQH
TRBV19,TRBJ2-5,15,ASSGTSGRLTGETQY
TRBV27,TRBJ2-7,12,ASRMTGAPYEQY
TRBV6-5,TRBJ1-4,10,ASSKGSEKLF
TRBV6-1,TRBJ1-1,12,ASSAQGRSTEAF
TRBV6-1,TRBJ2-3,13,ASSEVGGRADTQY
TRBV6-1,TRBJ2-3,13,ASRTDRASTDTQY
TRBV12-5,TRBJ2-1,15,ASGLVPTSGGKNEQF
TRBV12-5,TRBJ2-5,11,ASGSDRAETQY
TRBV4-2,TRBJ2-3,17,ASSQEFSGTSARTDTQY
TRBV7-9,TRBJ1-5,12,ASSPDRGHQPQH
TRBV29-1,TRBJ2-3,11,SVEVAGTDTQY
TRBV20-1,TRBJ2-3,12,SAIDRGRADTQY
TRBV6-2/TRBV6-3,TRBJ1-6,11,ASSTGQQSPLH
TRBV29-1,TRBJ1-6,11,SAGTGVTSPLH
TRBV12-3/TRBV12-4,TRBJ2-3,11,ASSLPPGDTQY
TRBV7-2,TRBJ2-5,12,ASSLYELQETQY
TRBV29-1,TRBJ2-4,8,SAAGNIQY
TRBV20-1,TRBJ1-1,9,SASRNGGAF
TRBV28,TRBJ1-3,13,ASSPSGGPRNTIY
TRBV4-3,TRBJ2-5,13,ASSQAPGPTGTQY
TRBV12-3/TRBV12-4,TRBJ1-1,13,ASSLFGVPNTEAF
TRBV6-5,TRBJ2-3,13,ASSYFGESTDTQY
TRBV12-3/TRBV12-4,TRBJ2-1,10,ASSSTRNEQF
TRBV3-1,TRBJ1-1,12,ASSLRTTNTEAF
TRBV7-9,TRBJ2-7,11,ASSLVGSSEQY
TRBV6-2/TRBV6-3,TRBJ2-1,16,ASSYPPVGVSPYNEQF
TRBV20-1,TRBJ2-2,12,SARGLKNTGELF
TRBV6-6,TRBJ1-1,12,ASSYTEFGTEAF
TRBV5-1,TRBJ2-3,12,ASSTDLPTDTQY
TRBV7-9,TRBJ2-1,13,ASSSGLAEYNEQF
TRBV28,TRBJ1-1,9,ASRRITEAF
TRBV6-2/TRBV6-3,TRBJ1-1,12,ASSYVDLNTEAF
TRBV7-2,TRBJ2-3,15,ASSKDLGTSSTDTQY
TRBV28,TRBJ1-2,11,ASSFSRFYGYT
TRBV20-1,TRBJ2-7,12,SAPFGPSSYEQY
TRBV7-9,TRBJ2-3,11,ASSHSWSDTQY
TRBV20-1,TRBJ2-4,11,SAGQEGRNIQY
TRBV20-1,TRBJ2-6,12,SARVEVGANVLT
TRBV9,TRBJ1-4,13,ASSAEGRGNEKLF
TRBV6-5,TRBJ2-1,14,ASSYSNSGIRNEQF
TRBV6-2/TRBV6-3,TRBJ1-5,12,ASSLGGSNQPQH
TRBV10-3,TRBJ2-7,11,AISDRGLQEQY
TRBV6-2/TRBV6-3,TRBJ1-5,16,ASSYHLQMGESNQPQH
TRBV20-1,TRBJ2-3,12,SARDSGNTDTQY
TRBV30,TRBJ1-3,12,AWRKDRGRNTIY
TRBV4-1,TRBJ1-5,12,ASSQEGRIQPQH